This T cell receptor (beta chain) appears in the sequencing data of a study of shared clonotypes between healthy human individuals. Germline CDR1 reads MDHEN; CDR2 reads SYDVKM. The V segment lost 5 bases and the J segment 1 base; nucleotides outside the gene matches: 5. The CDR3 contains 14 residues. Some clones are missing from TCRdb's copy, which holds only in-frame ones; the method was immunoSEQ multiplex PCR. Found here are hundreds of thousands of clones, 95% to 96% of them singletons; the top ten hold less than 0.13%. Selected positively for CCR7 and CD45RO-negative, naive CD8 cells excluded terminally differentiated effector memory CD45RA+ cells.

The receptor's source is a woman aged 25 to 39 in good health. This rearrangement joins TRBV28 to TRBJ2-7; 7 bases align to TRBD2. Input material: naive CD8+ T cells sorted from blood. DNA of the CDR3: TGTGCCAGCAGTCCAGGACTAGGTTCCTACGAGCAGTACTTC. Encoded protein: CASSPGLGSYEQYF.